This entry features one T cell receptor (beta chain) sequence. The data derive from a study of blood T cell repertoires in COVID-19. For the study at large: Material from acute and convalescent COVID-19 was sourced from the United States, Italy and Spain. The analysed material was cDNA or gDNA that came from T cells, B-cell-depleted T cells, or PBMCs.

In the source study's methods: How many nucleated cells were present was estimated from reference gene primer amplification. Clones were sequenced by immunoSEQ multiplex PCR, and TCRdb holds only the in-frame ones, with some missing. The V and J calls and the clone size are those of that table, but D and trimming were determined from the DNA. The sample has almost 55,000 clones, around 87% seen once. Per germline, CDR1 LNHDA and CDR2 SQIVND (reference sequence). The CDR3 has 14 amino acids. Trimming shortened V by 5 bases and J by 2 bases, and 11 bases separated the two germline ends. The genes are TRBV19 and TRBJ2-3; tentatively, D is TRBD1 (5 bases). Specimen: peripheral blood. The TCR originated in a man over 45 with active COVID-19. CDR3 DNA sequence: TGTGCCAGTAGTCCCAGGGTTTCCACAGATACGCAGTATTTT. It encodes CASSPRVSTDTQYF. Together with reference TRBV19 and TRBJ2-3, the CDR3 gives the full variable domain: DGGITQSPKYLFRKEGQNVTLSCEQNLNHDAMYWYRQDPGQGLRLIYYSQIVNDFQKGDIAEGYSVSREKKESFPLTVTSAQKNPTAFYLCASSPRVSTDTQYFGPGTRLTVL.